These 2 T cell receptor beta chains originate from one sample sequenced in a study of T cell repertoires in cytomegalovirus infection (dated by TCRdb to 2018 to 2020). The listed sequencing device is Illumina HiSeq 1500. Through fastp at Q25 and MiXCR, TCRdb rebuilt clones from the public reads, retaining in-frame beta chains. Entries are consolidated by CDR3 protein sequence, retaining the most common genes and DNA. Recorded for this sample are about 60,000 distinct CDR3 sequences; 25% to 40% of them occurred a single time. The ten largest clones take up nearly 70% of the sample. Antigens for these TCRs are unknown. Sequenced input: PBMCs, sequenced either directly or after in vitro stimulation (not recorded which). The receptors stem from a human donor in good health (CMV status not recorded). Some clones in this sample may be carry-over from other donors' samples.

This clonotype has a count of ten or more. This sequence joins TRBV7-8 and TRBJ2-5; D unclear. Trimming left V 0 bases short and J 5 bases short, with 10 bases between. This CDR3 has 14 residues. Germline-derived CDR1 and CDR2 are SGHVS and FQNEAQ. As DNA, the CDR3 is TGTGCCAGCAGCTTAGCCGACTTTGGGGAGACCCAGTACTTC. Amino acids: CASSLADFGETQYF.

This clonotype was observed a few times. The CDR3 nucleotides are TGTGCCACCAGTGATTTCCCTAGAACGAATGAGCAGTTCTTC. Protein sequence: CATSDFPRTNEQFF. The chain recombines TRBV24-1 with TRBJ2-1; no clear D. The CDR3 is 14 amino acids. Between the trimmed V and J ends, which lost 1 base and 7 bases, there was a span of 10 bases. CDR1 and CDR2 (germline): KGHDR, SFDVKD.